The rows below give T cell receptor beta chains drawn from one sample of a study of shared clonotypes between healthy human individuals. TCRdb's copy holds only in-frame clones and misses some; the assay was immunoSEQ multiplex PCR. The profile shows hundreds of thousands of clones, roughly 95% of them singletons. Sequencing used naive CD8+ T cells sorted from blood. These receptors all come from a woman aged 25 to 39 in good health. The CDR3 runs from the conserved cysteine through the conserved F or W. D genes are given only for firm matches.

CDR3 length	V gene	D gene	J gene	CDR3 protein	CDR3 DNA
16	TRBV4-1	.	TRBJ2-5	CASSQGTGLGQETQYF	TGCGCCAGCAGCCAAGGGACGGGATTGGGCCAAGAGACCCAGTACTTC
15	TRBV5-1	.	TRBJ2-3	CASSFETSFGDTQYF	TGCGCCAGCAGTTTCGAGACTAGTTTCGGGGATACGCAGTATTTT
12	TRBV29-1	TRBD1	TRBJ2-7	CSVGTGRNEQYF	TGCAGCGTTGGGACAGGGAGGAACGAGCAGTACTTC
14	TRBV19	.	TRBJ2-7	CASSIGLGSYEQYF	TGTGCCAGTAGTATTGGACTGGGTTCCTACGAGCAGTACTTC
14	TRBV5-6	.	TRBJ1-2	CASSLGALPSGYTF	TGTGCCAGCAGCTTGGGGGCCCTACCCTCTGGCTACACCTTC
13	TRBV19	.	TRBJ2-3	CASSIVGTDTQYF	TGTGCCAGTAGTATAGTGGGTACGGATACGCAGTATTTT
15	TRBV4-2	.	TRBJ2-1	CASSQEAERNNEQFF	TGTGCCAGCAGCCAAGAGGCGGAACGGAACAATGAGCAGTTCTTC
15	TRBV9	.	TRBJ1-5	CASSVDGYSNQPQHF	TGTGCCAGCAGTGTGGACGGTTATAGCAATCAGCCCCAGCATTTT
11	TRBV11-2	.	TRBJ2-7	CASSLTDEQYF	TGTGCCAGCAGCTTAACGGACGAGCAGTACTTC
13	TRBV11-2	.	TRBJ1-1	CASSLRGNTEAFF	TGTGCCAGCAGCTTGCGAGGGAACACTGAAGCTTTCTTT
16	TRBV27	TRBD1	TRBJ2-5	CASSPRPGQGRETQYF	TGTGCCAGCAGCCCAAGACCCGGACAGGGACGGGAGACCCAGTACTTC
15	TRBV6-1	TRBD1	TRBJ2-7	CASSAGQGGSYEQYF	TGTGCCAGCAGTGCCGGACAGGGGGGCTCCTACGAGCAGTACTTC
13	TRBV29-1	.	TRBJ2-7	CSVEGRDTYEQYF	TGCAGCGTTGAGGGGCGCGATACCTACGAGCAGTACTTC
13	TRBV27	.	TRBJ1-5	CASSLGVGQPQHF	TGTGCCAGCAGCTTAGGGGTAGGTCAGCCCCAGCATTTT
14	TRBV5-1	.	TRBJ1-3	CASSSDISGNTIYF	TGCGCCAGCAGCTCCGACATCTCTGGAAACACCATATATTTT
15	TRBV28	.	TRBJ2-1	CARGPLSESYNEQFF	TGTGCCAGGGGCCCACTCAGCGAATCCTACAATGAGCAGTTCTTC
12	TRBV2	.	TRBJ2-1	CASSVGRARQFF	TGTGCCAGCAGTGTGGGACGGGCAAGGCAGTTCTTC
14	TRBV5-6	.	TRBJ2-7	CASSLVFRDYEQYF	TGTGCCAGCAGCTTGGTTTTCCGGGACTACGAGCAGTACTTC
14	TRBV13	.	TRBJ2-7	CASSLMAGDYEQYF	TGTGCCAGCAGCTTAATGGCCGGGGACTACGAGCAGTACTTC
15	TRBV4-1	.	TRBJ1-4	CASSQERGRNEKLFF	TGCGCCAGCAGCCAAGAAAGGGGAAGGAATGAAAAACTGTTTTTT
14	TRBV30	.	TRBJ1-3	CAWQTGQAGNTIYF	TGTGCCTGGCAGACGGGGCAAGCCGGAAACACCATATATTTT
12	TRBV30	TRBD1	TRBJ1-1	CAWSVQGAEAFF	TGTGCCTGGAGTGTACAGGGGGCTGAAGCTTTCTTT